Reported below is one T cell receptor beta chain. Germline CDR1 and CDR2: SEHNR and FQNEAQ (reference sequence). This CDR3 comprises 13 residues. The V end lost 5 bases, the J end lost 7 bases, and 11 bases lay between the germline ends. This specimen belongs to a study of blood T cell repertoires in COVID-19. For the study at large: Sources were T cells, B-cell-depleted T cells, or PBMCs; the material itself was cDNA or gDNA.

Sequencing used immunoSEQ multiplex PCR; TCRdb keeps in-frame clones, though not all of them. The table shows hundreds of thousands of clones, with 85% to 90% occurring only once. The rearrangement links TRBV7-9 to TRBJ2-2; D is possibly TRBD2 (5 bases). The sequence was collected from a man older than 75 with acute or convalescent COVID-19. Sequenced: peripheral blood. The CDR3 bases are TGTGCCAGCAGCCCCGGGGAGATCGGGGAGCTGTTTTTT. Translated, it gives CASSPGEIGELFF. Looking up the rest from reference TRBV7-9 and TRBJ2-2 gives the full variable domain: DTGVSQNPRHKITKRGQNVTFRCDPISEHNRLYWYRQTLGQGPEFLTYFQNEAQLEKSRLLSDRFSAERPKGSFSTLEIQRTEQGDSAMYLCASSPGEIGELFFGEGSRLTVL.